This TCR beta chain was sequenced for a study of PD-1 blockade in classical Hodgkin lymphoma. Findings and limits, study-wide: Causes of the repertoire differences remain undefined, possibly disease activity or prior therapy. Diversity in CD4+ TCRs, unlike that measured in CD8+ TCRs, had risen significantly by C4D1. Exclusion removed patients who began nivolumab under 1 year after ASCT.

CDR1 is MGHRA, CDR2 YSYEKL, per germline. V dropped 3 bases and J dropped 0; count of bases not matched to a gene: 7. The CDR3 contains 17 residues. This clone came up a few times. Its target is not known. Patients all relapsed after autologous stem cell transplantation, and there was variation in brentuximab vedotin exposure. Patients had relapsed/refractory classical Hodgkin lymphoma with complete response, partial response or progressive disease as best response. TCRdb keeps only in-frame clones here, not all; method: immunoSEQ multiplex PCR. This sample yields about 41,000 clones, of which over 70% are seen a single time; under 25% belongs to the top ten.

This material consisted of peripheral blood mononuclear cells (PBMCs), taken at baseline. The chain combines TRBV4-1 with TRBJ2-1, with 8 nucleotides matching TRBD2. The TCR originated in a human donor with classical Hodgkin lymphoma. The CDR3 is CASSQTGGGSSYNEQFF. DNA of the CDR3: TGCGCCAGCAGCCAGACGGGCGGGGGGAGCTCCTACAATGAGCAGTTCTTC.